What follows describes a single T cell receptor beta chain. This sample is drawn from a study of blood T cell repertoires in COVID-19. The overall study: Some COVID-19 samples were acute and others convalescent; all came from the United States, Italy and Spain. PBMCs, B-cell-depleted T cells, or T cells provided the cDNA or gDNA that made up the material.

Germline CDR1 is SQVTM and CDR2 is ANQGSEA. J lost 6 bases, V lost 6 bases, and 12 bases had no gene match. The CDR3 has 14 residues. Per the authors' pipeline: Using reference gene primer amplification, nucleated cell counts were estimated. Clones were read by immunoSEQ multiplex PCR, and TCRdb kept only the in-frame ones, dropping some. Clonal size and the V and J genes are those of that table, whereas D and trimming came from the DNA. The sample holds tens of thousands of clones, about 88% seen once. This clonotype was sampled from a human donor in a cohort sampled during active COVID-19. Sequencing was carried out using peripheral blood. The chain is built from TRBV29-1 and TRBJ1-1; 8 bases are a match to TRBD1. The CDR3 DNA sequence: TGCAGCGTCCGGGGGGAGGCAGGGGGCTCTGAAGCTTTCTTT. Its protein product is CSVRGEAGGSEAFF.